These T cell receptor beta chains were read from a single sample in a study of long-term antiretroviral therapy in people with HIV. Profiled with immunoSEQ multiplex PCR; TCRdb holds only in-frame clones, not every one. The sample has over 35,000 clones; over 75% are singletons. This material consisted of unsorted PBMCs, taken 1.5 years after starting antiretroviral therapy. These TCRs come from a man aged 18-30 years with HIV. Each CDR3 is given with its conserved first and last residue. Each record gives: CDR3 DNA, CDR3 protein, V gene, clone size, D gene, J gene. A D gene is named only where the DNA matches it firmly. For some rows the clone size is stated as once, few or many, or as a class when expanded; others skip it.

DNA: TGTGCCAGCAGCCGGGGTGACAGGGGTTCGAGGACCGGGGAGCTGTTTTTT
CDR3: CASSRGDRGSRTGELFF
V: TRBV7-9
size: NA
D: TRBD1
J: TRBJ2-2

DNA: TGTGCCAGTAGTAAGGGCCCCTGGAGACCTGAACCGGGACAGGGACACTACGAGCAGTACTTC
CDR3: CASSKGPWRPEPGQGHYEQYF
V: TRBV19
size: NA
D: TRBD1
J: TRBJ2-7

DNA: TGTGCCAGCAGCTTGTATGTCGCTAGCGGGAGTTATGAGCAGTTCTTC
CDR3: CASSLYVASGSYEQFF
V: TRBV7-9
size: NA
D: TRBD2
J: TRBJ2-1

DNA: TGTGCCAGCTCACCATCGGCAGGGGGAACCGGGGAGCTGTTTTTT
CDR3: CASSPSAGGTGELFF
V: TRBV18
size: few
D: TRBD1
J: TRBJ2-2

DNA: TGTGCCAGCAGCCCTCGGGTAGGGACTACGGGGTACGAGCAGTACTTC
CDR3: CASSPRVGTTGYEQYF
V: TRBV13
size: once
D: TRBD2
J: TRBJ2-7

DNA: TGTGCCAGTAGTACCACTAGCGGAGACTACAATGAGCAGTTCTTC
CDR3: CASSTTSGDYNEQFF
V: TRBV19
size: NA
D: TRBD2
J: TRBJ2-1

DNA: TGTGCCAGCAGTTACGATGAGGCGGATACGCAGTATTTT
CDR3: CASSYDEADTQYF
V: TRBV6-5
size: NA
D: NA
J: TRBJ2-3

DNA: TGTGCCAGCAGCTTTTATGGAGGGTTAGGAGATACGCAGTATTTT
CDR3: CASSFYGGLGDTQYF
V: TRBV5-5
size: once
D: NA
J: TRBJ2-3

DNA: TGTGCCAGCACCAAGGTGGGCGGGCATACAGATACGCAGTATTTT
CDR3: CASTKVGGHTDTQYF
V: TRBV9
size: NA
D: NA
J: TRBJ2-3

DNA: TGTGCCAGCTCGGACAGGGACTACAATGAGCAGTTCTTC
CDR3: CASSDRDYNEQFF
V: TRBV7-9
size: NA
D: TRBD1
J: TRBJ2-1

DNA: TGTGCCAGCAGCTTACAGCCCCTCAATGAGCAGTTCTTC
CDR3: CASSLQPLNEQFF
V: TRBV7-2
size: NA
D: NA
J: TRBJ2-1

DNA: TGCGCCAGCAGCTCAGGCCTAGCGTACAATGAGCAGTTCTTC
CDR3: CASSSGLAYNEQFF
V: TRBV5-1
size: NA
D: NA
J: TRBJ2-1

DNA: TGTGCCAGCAGCTCTTCCGTACTAGCGGGGGACGCCACAGATACGCAGTATTTT
CDR3: CASSSSVLAGDATDTQYF
V: TRBV7-9
size: NA
D: TRBD2
J: TRBJ2-3

DNA: TGTGCCAGCAGTTTTCGAATAAACTATGGCTACACCTTC
CDR3: CASSFRINYGYTF
V: TRBV6-5
size: NA
D: NA
J: TRBJ1-2

DNA: TGTGCCAGCAGCTTGCGGCAGGGGTACGAGCAGTACTTC
CDR3: CASSLRQGYEQYF
V: TRBV5-6
size: NA
D: NA
J: TRBJ2-7

DNA: TGCAGCGTTGAGAACGCCTACGAGCAGTACTTC
CDR3: CSVENAYEQYF
V: TRBV29-1
size: few
D: NA
J: TRBJ2-7

DNA: TGCGCCAGCAGCTCGGGACCGAACTATGGCTACACCTTC
CDR3: CASSSGPNYGYTF
V: TRBV5-1
size: NA
D: NA
J: TRBJ1-2

DNA: TGTGCCAGTAGTATAGGGGACAGGGTGAACACTGAAGCTTTCTTT
CDR3: CASSIGDRVNTEAFF
V: TRBV19
size: NA
D: TRBD1
J: TRBJ1-1

DNA: TGTGCCAGCAGTTTATACGGGAGTGACAATCAGCCCCAGCATTTT
CDR3: CASSLYGSDNQPQHF
V: TRBV27
size: NA
D: NA
J: TRBJ1-5

DNA: TGTGCCAGCAGAGACAGCGCTAACTATGGCTACACCTTC
CDR3: CASRDSANYGYTF
V: TRBV7-9
size: NA
D: NA
J: TRBJ1-2

DNA: TGTGCCAGCAGCTTGGCGGGGAATCAGCCCCAGCATTTT
CDR3: CASSLAGNQPQHF
V: TRBV5-6
size: few
D: NA
J: TRBJ1-5